The 21 T cell receptor beta chains reported below all come from one sample, sequenced in a study of T cells in Graves' hyperthyroidism and ophthalmopathy. Using RNA transcripts as the source, TCR beta CDR3 regions were amplified. A set of HTBI primers served as the primers for a first-round RT-PCR of the TCR CDR3. Each CDR3 protein gets one entry after TCRdb re-called the multiplex PCR reads with MiXCR. The sample includes fewer than 650,000 distinct CDR3 sequences, about 15% seen only once; the top ten take more than 5%. The source material was blood. All receptors come from a woman aged 25 to 39 with Graves' hyperthyroidism that later progressed to Graves' ophthalmopathy.

The table lists this clonotype with many counts. The rearrangement uses TRBV30 and TRBJ1-6; unclear D gene. Germline V gene data show CDR1 as GTSNPN and CDR2 as SVGIG (reference sequence). Between the trimmed V and J ends, which lost 0 bases and 10 bases, there was a span of 13 bases. The CDR3 is 14 residues long. The CDR3 loop is CAWSVRWERSPLHF. In DNA form, the CDR3 reads TGTGCCTGGAGTGTACGGTGGGAGCGATCACCCCTCCACTTT.

The table lists this clonotype with many counts. This chain joins TRBV15 and TRBJ1-5; 8 positions agree with TRBD1. This CDR3 region has 16 residues. CDR1 and CDR2 (germline): LNHNV, YYDKDF (reference sequence). Losses at the gene ends were 1 base for V and 7 bases for J; bases not matched to a gene: 9. The CDR3 loop is CATSRVGTGSLQPQHF. The CDR3, as DNA: TGTGCCACCAGCAGAGTTGGGACAGGTTCCCTGCAGCCCCAGCATTTT. The variable domain in full, with the rest retrieved from reference TRBV15 and TRBJ1-5, is DAMVIQNPRYQVTQFGKPVTLSCSQTLNHNVMYWYQQKSSQAPKLLFHYYDKDFNNEADTPDNFQSRRPNTSFCFLDIRSPGLGDTAMYLCATSRVGTGSLQPQHFGDGTRLSIL.

This clonotype was counted at least ten times. This chain uses TRBV24-1 with TRBJ1-1, with unresolved D. The CDR3 has 17 amino acids. Trimming shortened V by 4 bases and J by 3 bases, and 20 bases separated the two germline ends. Germline CDR1 is KGHDR and CDR2 is SFDVKD. CDR3 residues: CATSEHRVHNPDTEAFF. DNA of the CDR3: TGTGCCACCAGTGAACACCGGGTCCACAATCCGGACACTGAAGCTTTCTTT.

The chain combines TRBV7-9 with TRBJ1-3; no firm D call. V gave up 3 bases and J gave up 0 bases, with 18 bases separating them. The germline V gene encodes CDR1 SEHNR and CDR2 FQNEAQ (reference sequence). The CDR3 runs 18 residues. The CDR3 reads CASSFQFGRPDSGNTIYF. CDR3 bases: TGTGCCAGCAGCTTCCAATTCGGACGGCCAGACTCTGGAAACACCATATATTTT.

This chain links TRBV7-9 with TRBJ1-2, with 8 nucleotides matching TRBD1. Germline V gene sequence: CDR1 SEHNR, CDR2 FQNEAQ (reference sequence). The trim removed 1 base at V and 4 bases at J, leaving 5 bases unmatched. The CDR3 is 15 amino acids. DNA for the CDR3: TGTGCCAGCAGCTTAGGCAGGGGGCCGATCTATGGCTACACCTTC. This codes for CASSLGRGPIYGYTF.

This clonotype was recorded many times. This sequence joins TRBV20-1 and TRBJ1-2; maybe TRBD1 (5 bases). The CDR3 covers 14 residues. The germline gives CDR1 DFQATT, CDR2 SNEGSKA (reference sequence). V dropped 7 bases and J dropped 7 bases, with 22 bases sitting between them. CDR3 bases: TGCAGTGGGATTGGGGGGACCGGGCCTTTTGGCTACACCTTC. Translated: CSGIGGTGPFGYTF.

This clonotype was counted at least ten times. The chain combines TRBV13 with TRBJ2-3; 8 bases are shared with TRBD1. Germline V gives CDR1 PRHDT, CDR2 FYEKMQ (reference sequence). Losses at the gene ends were 5 bases for V and 2 bases for J; bases not matched to a gene: 6. CDR3 length equals 15 residues. Here the CDR3 DNA reads TGTGCCAGCAGCACCTCCAGGGGGCCCACAGATACGCAGTATTTT. This codes for CASSTSRGPTDTQYF.

The chain couples TRBV5-4 to TRBJ2-1; tentative D call: TRBD2 (6 bases). The CDR3 spans 14 residues. V dropped 2 bases and J dropped 7 bases, with 13 bases sitting between them. CDR1 and CDR2 (germline): SGHNT, YYREEE (reference sequence). The CDR3 loop reads CASSFLRDSNEQFF. The DNA for the CDR3 is TGTGCCAGCAGCTTTCTTCGGGACTCTAATGAGCAGTTCTTC.

With regard to this clonotype: A much larger clone is a single base away; this may be a read error. This sequence joins TRBV18 and TRBJ1-5; TRBD1 matches at 10 bases. The junction had 9 bases not matched to a gene; V was cut back by 4 bases and J by 6 bases. Germline V gene sequence: CDR1 KGHSH, CDR2 LQKENI. There are 16 residues in the CDR3. The CDR3 is CASSLPGTGEGQPQHF. CDR3 DNA sequence: TGTGCCAGCTCACTCCCCGGGACAGGGGAAGGTCAGCCCCAGCATTTT. Full variable domain (outside the CDR3, taken from reference TRBV18 and TRBJ1-5): NAGVMQNPRHLVRRRGQEARLRCSPMKGHSHVYWYRQLPEEGLKFMVYLQKENIIDESGMPKERFSAEFPKEGPSILRIQQVVRGDSAAYFCASSLPGTGEGQPQHFGDGTRLSIL.

Comment on this clonotype: This likely comes from a read error, as the CDR3 has no conserved phenylalanine or tryptophan at its end. The rearrangement links TRBV27 to TRBJ2-7; D gene unclear. Germline V lookup: CDR1 MNHEY, CDR2 SMNVEV (reference sequence). The V end lost 8 bases, the J end lost 2 bases, and 7 bases lay between the germline ends. The length of the CDR3 is 11 residues. The CDR3 spells CASGITYEQYY. The CDR3 bases are TGTGCCAGCGGTATCACCTACGAGCAGTACTAC.

At least ten counts were recorded for this clonotype. This sequence joins TRBV5-6 and TRBJ1-1; perhaps TRBD1 as D (6 bases). Germline CDR1 SGHDT, CDR2 YYEEEE. Trimming pared 5 bases from V and 4 bases from J, leaving 18 bases between. This CDR3 is built from 15 residues. The chain's CDR3 is CASSKNRVSGTEAFF. CDR3 in DNA: TGTGCCAGCAGTAAGAACAGGGTGTCGGGCACTGAAGCTTTCTTT.

The chain uses TRBV12-3 or TRBV12-4 and TRBJ2-1; 11 bases map to TRBD2. The ends lost 5 bases at V and 3 bases at J; junction bases unmatched: 12. The CDR3 is 18 residues long. The DNA for the CDR3 is TGTGCCAGCAGTCCCAGTCCCGGGACTAGCGGACTCTACAATGAGCAGTTCTTC. Amino acid sequence: CASSPSPGTSGLYNEQFF.

This chain connects TRBV6-2 or TRBV6-3 to TRBJ1-5; no clear D gene. CDR1 is MNHEY and CDR2 is SVGEGT in the germline V gene. CDR3 size: 13 residues. Trimming cost V 7 bases and J 5 bases, with 12 bases left between them. The CDR3 DNA reads as TGTGCCAGCACCGACGGAGTTCATCAGCCCCAGCATTTT. Translating gives CASTDGVHQPQHF.

This clonotype was detected only a few times. The chain carries TRBV24-1 and TRBJ2-1; TRBD2 aligns across 9 bases. V dropped 4 bases and J dropped 5; count of bases not matched to a gene: 14. The CDR3 is made up of 18 amino acids. CDR1 KGHDR and CDR2 SFDVKD come from the germline V gene. CDR3 amino acids: CATSDPHSGSISDNEQFF. Here the CDR3 DNA reads TGTGCCACCAGTGACCCCCATAGCGGGAGTATATCGGACAATGAGCAGTTCTTC.

About this clonotype itself: This sequence may be a read error, since a much larger clone differs from it by one base. This chain uses TRBV15 with TRBJ2-1, with 12 bases identical to TRBD2. The J call is uncertain, as TRBJ2-7 better fits the DNA end. Germline CDR1 and CDR2: LNHNV and YYDKDF (reference sequence). The CDR3 consists of 15 residues. The CDR3 region is CATSRALAGGNEQYF. The DNA for the CDR3 is TGTGCCACCAGCAGAGCACTAGCGGGAGGCAATGAGCAGTACTTC.

This clonotype was counted only a few times. CDR3 in amino acids: CASSHGSGPSYEQYF. The CDR3 DNA follows: TGTGCCAGCAGCCATGGATCAGGGCCATCCTACGAGCAGTACTTC. The chain is built from TRBV4-2 and TRBJ2-7, with D perhaps matching TRBD1 (5 bases). This CDR3 spans 15 amino acids. Germline values: CDR1 LGHNA, CDR2 YNFKEQ. Between the trimmed V and J ends, which lost 3 bases and 1 base, there was a span of 13 bases.

This clonotype was seen at least ten times. The V and J genes are TRBV18 and TRBJ1-2; D might be TRBD1 (5 bases). The CDR3 sequence is 14 residues long. The germline V gene encodes CDR1 KGHSH and CDR2 LQKENI. Trimming removed 5 bases from V and 8 bases from J, with 18 bases in between. The CDR3 DNA sequence: TGTGCCAGCTCAACAAACGGGGCGCGAGGGGGCTACACCTTC. Its translation: CASSTNGARGGYTF. The full variable domain, its missing parts supplied by reference TRBV18 and TRBJ1-2, is NAGVMQNPRHLVRRRGQEARLRCSPMKGHSHVYWYRQLPEEGLKFMVYLQKENIIDESGMPKERFSAEFPKEGPSILRIQQVVRGDSAAYFCASSTNGARGGYTFGSGTRLTVV.

This clonotype showed up many times. The V and J genes are TRBV20-1 and TRBJ2-7, with 12 bases aligning to TRBD1. Trimming took 3 bases from V and 4 from J; bases not matched to a gene: 4. Germline V lookup: CDR1 DFQATT, CDR2 SNEGSKA (reference sequence). CDR3 length: 14 residues. The CDR3 reads CSARGTGGTYEQYF. In DNA, the CDR3 is TGCAGTGCTAGGGGGACAGGGGGCACTTACGAGCAGTACTTC.

The table lists this clonotype with many counts. The chain carries TRBV12-3 or TRBV12-4 and TRBJ2-2; a weak D match, TRBD1 (6 bases). The V end lost 6 bases, the J end lost 7 bases, and 12 bases lay between the germline ends. This CDR3 region has 13 residues. Here the CDR3 DNA reads TGTGCCAGCAGGAGAAGGACAGACGGGGAGCTGTTTTTT. It encodes CASRRRTDGELFF.

The chain combines TRBV20-1 with TRBJ1-1; D ambiguous. The CDR3 spans 21 residues. CDR1 DFQATT and CDR2 SNEGSKA come from the germline V gene (reference sequence). V was shortened by 0 bases and J by 1 base, with 30 bases between the two germline ends. The CDR3 spells CSARDIQMKRSPIFTNTEAFF. The CDR3 nucleotides are TGCAGTGCTAGAGATATCCAGATGAAGAGGTCGCCAATTTTTACGAACACTGAAGCTTTCTTT.

This clonotype was seen only a few times. V is TRBV5-8 and J is TRBJ1-2; TRBD1 agrees at 7 bases. Losses at the gene ends were 5 bases for V and 2 bases for J; bases not matched to a gene: 6. Germline CDR1 SGHTS, CDR2 YDEGEE. This CDR3 spans 14 amino acids. The CDR3 nucleotides read TGTGCCAGCAGGGGCCCGGACAGGAACTATGGCTACACCTTC. Its translation is CASRGPDRNYGYTF.